This T cell receptor beta chain was sequenced during a study of blood T cell repertoires in COVID-19. Turning to the study itself: Spain, Italy and the United States supplied samples that represented acute and convalescent COVID-19.

This clone appeared many times. CDR3 length: 15 amino acids. V gave up 3 bases and J gave up 0 bases; unmatched junction bases: 2. Germline V gene data show CDR1 as SGDLS and CDR2 as YYNGEE. The protocol was immunoSEQ multiplex PCR, while the TCRdb copy is restricted to in-frame clones and leaves out a portion. Of about 200,000 clones in the sample, approximately 87% were seen once. Material: peripheral blood. This clonotype was sampled from a man aged 55 to 70 who had recovered from COVID-19. This sequence joins TRBV9 and TRBJ2-7, with 11 nucleotides matching TRBD1. The CDR3 sequence is CASSAGTGGSYEQYF. The CDR3 DNA follows: TGTGCCAGCAGCGCAGGGACAGGGGGCTCCTACGAGCAGTACTTC.